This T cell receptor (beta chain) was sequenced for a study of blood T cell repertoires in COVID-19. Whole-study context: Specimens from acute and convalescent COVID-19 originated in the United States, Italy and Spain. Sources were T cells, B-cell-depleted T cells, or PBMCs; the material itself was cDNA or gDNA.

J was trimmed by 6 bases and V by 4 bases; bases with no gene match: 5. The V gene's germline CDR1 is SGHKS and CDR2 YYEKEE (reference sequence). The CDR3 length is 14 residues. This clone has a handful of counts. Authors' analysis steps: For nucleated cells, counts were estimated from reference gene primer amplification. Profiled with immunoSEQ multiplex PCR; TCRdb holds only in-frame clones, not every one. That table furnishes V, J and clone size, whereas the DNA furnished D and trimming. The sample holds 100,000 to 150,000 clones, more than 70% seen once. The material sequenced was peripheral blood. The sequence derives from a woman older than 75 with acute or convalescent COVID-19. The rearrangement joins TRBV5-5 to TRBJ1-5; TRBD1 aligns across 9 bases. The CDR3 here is CASSRDRVVQPQHF. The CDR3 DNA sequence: TGTGCCAGCAGCCGGGACAGGGTAGTTCAGCCCCAGCATTTT. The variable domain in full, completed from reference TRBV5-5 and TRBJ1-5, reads DAGVTQSPTHLIKTRGQQVTLRCSPISGHKSVSWYQQVLGQGPQFIFQYYEKEERGRGNFPDRFSARQFPNYSSELNVNALLLGDSALYLCASSRDRVVQPQHFGDGTRLSIL.